These T cell receptor beta chains were read from a single sample in a study of CD8 T cells in ankylosing spondylitis. TCRdb reprocessed the 5' RACE reads with MiXCR, giving one entry per CDR3 protein. The sample consists of approximately 300,000 distinct CDR3 sequences, 20% of them appearing once. The sequencing input was blood, either unsorted or a sorted T cell fraction (not recorded which). The receptors shown here come from a male donor with ankylosing spondylitis or in good health (not recorded which). The CDR3 runs from the conserved cysteine through the conserved F or W. A D gene is named only where the DNA matches it firmly. The listing skips clone size in some rows; elsewhere it reads once, few, many or a size class.

size	D	V	J	length	DNA	CDR3
.	TRBD1	TRBV7-9	TRBJ1-2	14	TGTGCCAGCAGACCGGACAGGACTAACTATGGCTACACCTTC	CASRPDRTNYGYTF
many	.	TRBV6-5	TRBJ2-2	17	TGTGCCAGCAGTTACTCCCCCTCGGGACAAACCACCGGGGAGCTGTTTTTT	CASSYSPSGQTTGELFF
few	.	TRBV7-2	TRBJ2-1	16	TGTGCCAGCAGCTTAGATGGGCTAGCGAGGCACAATGAGCAGTTCTTC	CASSLDGLARHNEQFF
many	.	TRBV12-3/TRBV12-4	TRBJ2-3	14	TGTGCCAGCAGTTTCGACAGACTCACAGATACGCAGTATTTT	CASSFDRLTDTQYF
few	.	TRBV12-3/TRBV12-4	TRBJ1-4	15	TGTGCCAGCAGTCCTTGGACAGCTTCTAATGAAAAACTGTTTTTT	CASSPWTASNEKLFF
few	.	TRBV12-3/TRBV12-4	TRBJ2-3	15	TGTGCCAGCAGTTTCTGGACAAGGAGCACAGATACGCAGTATTTT	CASSFWTRSTDTQYF
.	.	TRBV28	TRBJ1-2	14	TGTGCCAGCAGTTTGCTTGAGGCAAACTATGGCTACACCTTC	CASSLLEANYGYTF
many	.	TRBV5-1	TRBJ2-2	15	TGCGCCAGCAGCTTGGGGGCCCCCTCTACCGGGGAGCTGTTTTTT	CASSLGAPSTGELFF
.	TRBD1	TRBV6-1	TRBJ2-4	16	TGTGCCAGCAGCCCCACAGGGGCCAACGAAGGAAACATTCAGTACTTC	CASSPTGANEGNIQYF
once	TRBD2	TRBV27	TRBJ2-1	12	TGTGCCCGCGGGCTAGCGGGCCATGAGCAGTTCTTC	CARGLAGHEQFF
.	.	TRBV20-1	TRBJ2-5	14	TGCAGTGCTTTCTCTTCAAGCGGCTCAGAGACCCAGTACTTC	CSAFSSSGSETQYF
few	.	TRBV15	TRBJ2-1	17	TGTGCCACCAGCAGAGAGGTCAGTCTAGGCTCCTACAATGAGCAGTTCTTC	CATSREVSLGSYNEQFF
few	.	TRBV6-5	TRBJ1-1	14	TGTGCCAGCAGTTACCGGGGCGTGAACACTGAAGCTTTCTTT	CASSYRGVNTEAFF
many	.	TRBV4-1	TRBJ2-1	17	TGCGCCAGCAGCGTCGCCCCCGGGCCGGCCCAATTGGATGAGCAGTTCTTC	CASSVAPGPAQLDEQFF
.	TRBD1	TRBV12-3/TRBV12-4	TRBJ2-5	14	TGTGCCAGCAGTTGGGGACAGGGGTCCGAGACCCAGTACTTC	CASSWGQGSETQYF
many	.	TRBV9	TRBJ2-2	15	TGTGCCAGCAGCGATGCGACAGGGAGGACCGGGGAGCTGTTTTTT	CASSDATGRTGELFF
many	TRBD1	TRBV5-1	TRBJ1-5	15	TGCGCCAGCAGCTTGGCCCCAGGGGGCGAACAGCCCCAGCATTTT	CASSLAPGGEQPQHF
.	.	TRBV2	TRBJ2-3	15	TGTGCCAGCAGTGTGGAGGGGGATAGCACAGATACGCAGTATTTT	CASSVEGDSTDTQYF
.	TRBD2	TRBV10-3	TRBJ2-3	13	TGTGCCATCAATCGACTAGCGGGCGATACGCAGTATTTT	CAINRLAGDTQYF
few	.	TRBV10-3	TRBJ2-1	12	TGTGCCATCGGGGAAGACAGAAATGAGCAGTTCTTC	CAIGEDRNEQFF
.	.	TRBV10-3	TRBJ2-1	16	TGTGCCATCAGGGTGGGTCGGGAGAGCTCCTACAATGAGCAGTTCTTC	CAIRVGRESSYNEQFF
.	.	TRBV7-9	TRBJ1-1	14	TGTGCCAGCAGCGCGCAGGGCTTAGTCACTGAAGCTTTCTTT	CASSAQGLVTEAFF
many	.	TRBV28	TRBJ2-5	16	TGTGCCAGCAGTTTGGCAGGGGCGGGGGTCCAAGAGACCCAGTACTTC	CASSLAGAGVQETQYF
few	.	TRBV6-5	TRBJ1-5	16	TGTGCCAGCAGTTTAACCTGGGCAGGGCCCAATCAGCCCCAGCATTTT	CASSLTWAGPNQPQHF
.	.	TRBV12-3/TRBV12-4	TRBJ1-5	13	TGTGCCAGCAGATCTCCCGGGGCTCAGCCCCAGCATTTT	CASRSPGAQPQHF
many	.	TRBV5-1	TRBJ1-2	12	TGCGCCAGCAGCTCAGGGATCTATGGCTACACCTTC	CASSSGIYGYTF
many	.	TRBV11-1	TRBJ1-1	13	TGTGCCAGCAGCCCCCTTGCCGGGACTGAAGCTTTCTTT	CASSPLAGTEAFF
.	TRBD1	TRBV18	TRBJ1-5	16	TGTGCCAGCTCACCAACCTCCGGGACAGGGATAAAGCCCCAGCATTTT	CASSPTSGTGIKPQHF
.	.	TRBV4-2	TRBJ2-3	16	TGTGCCAGCAGCCCTCCGAGCGTTTCTAGCACAGATACGCAGTATTTT	CASSPPSVSSTDTQYF